This T cell receptor (beta chain) was sequenced during a study of beta chain features in type 1 diabetes. This clone was seen a few times. Its cognate antigen is unknown. All of the isolated RNA was reverse transcribed, so expressed TCRB transcripts were sequenced. Produced via immunoSEQ multiplex PCR; TCRdb's table is partial and in-frame only. The data show under 400,000 clones, over 9.5% seen once. In germline, CDR1 is SGHTA, CDR2 FQGNSA. V lost 1 base to trimming and J lost 5 bases; unmatched junction nucleotides: 5. This CDR3 contains 15 residues. Study results and limitations: Type 1 diabetes patients had moderately but significantly shorter TCRB CDR3s in all four CD4+ subsets.

The receptor comes from a woman aged 18-29 years with type 1 diabetes. Sequencing was performed on naive CD4+ T cells from blood. The chain recombines TRBV7-2 with TRBJ2-1, with 7 nucleotides matching TRBD2. The chain's CDR3 is CASSLEAGVNNEQFF. DNA for the CDR3: TGTGCCAGCAGCTTAGAGGCGGGGGTGAACAATGAGCAGTTCTTC.